What follows is one TCR beta chain and its context. The data were obtained in a study of T cell responses to AZD1222 COVID-19 vaccine. Germline V lookup: CDR1 LGHDT, CDR2 YNNKEL (reference sequence). This CDR3 has 13 residues. Trimming took 4 bases from V and 5 from J, leaving 11 bases between them. Profiling relied on immunoSEQ multiplex PCR, and the TCRdb table lists in-frame clones only, not all of them. The data hold roughly 35,000 clones, with 85% to 90% observed a single time. This receptor was taken from an adult who received the AZD1222 COVID-19 vaccine. The chain recombines TRBV3-1 (or the pseudogene TRBV3-2) with TRBJ1-2; possible D gene TRBD1, 5 bases. The sequencing here drew on peripheral blood, taken 28 days after the second AZD1222 dose. The CDR3 loop is CASSRGTSYGYTF. In DNA form, the CDR3 reads TGTGCCAGCAGCCGAGGGACTAGTTATGGCTACACCTTC.